This T cell receptor (beta chain) was captured in a study of human T cells and chemical hapten exposure. General study results and limits: Once DPC sensitization occurred, TCRs above 1 in 1000 frequency showed no change.

TCRdb reanalysed the RACE reads using MiXCR and keeps one entry per CDR3 protein. The sample lists around 69,000 distinct CDR3 sequences, 8.5% occurring once. Time point in this sample: patch test 2, 6 weeks after DPC sensitization. Treatment defined: therapeutic diphenylcyclopropenone sensitization with weekly scalp DPC. This clonotype has at least ten counts. Its specificity is not known. CDR3 size: 15 residues. With 7 bases clipped from V and 0 bases from J, the junction kept 8 bases outside the gene matches. Germline values: CDR1 MDHEN, CDR2 SYDVKM. The sample here was whole blood, taken in connection with sensitization to the hapten diphenylcyclopropenone (DPC). This chain joins TRBV28 and TRBJ2-7, with 8 positions matching TRBD1. The receptor comes from a woman between 50 and 59 years old with alopecia areata. Some clones in this sample may be carry-over from other donors' samples. The CDR3 here is CASIQTGQASYEQYF. CDR3 bases: TGTGCCAGCATCCAGACGGGACAGGCCTCCTACGAGCAGTACTTC.